Below, 9 T cell receptor beta chains from the same sample are listed, as sequenced in a study of blood T cells in healthy people across ages. Alongside a J-beta primer mix, a sample-barcoded 5' primer served in a second PCR lasting about 7 to 11 cycles. Each CDR3 protein is one row after TCRdb ran MiXCR on the 5' RACE reads. The repertoire includes about 1.6 million distinct CDR3 sequences, roughly a third of them detected once, and over 9% sits in the top ten. Sequencing input: blood. The source of these receptors is a woman aged 25 to 45 in good health.

This clonotype was found a few times. The chain joins TRBV6-1 to TRBJ2-5, with 10 bases that match TRBD1. The CDR3 has 16 residues. Looked up from germline, CDR1 is MNHNS and CDR2 is SASEGT. With V trimmed by 5 bases and J by 3 bases, 9 bases remained unmatched. CDR3 in DNA: TGTGCCAGCAGTTCCATTCCGACAGGGGGCGAAGAGACCCAGTACTTC. Protein product: CASSSIPTGGEETQYF.

This chain uses TRBV6-1 with TRBJ2-7; TRBD1 matches 7 bases. The germline gives CDR1 MNHNS, CDR2 SASEGT. CDR3 length equals 14 residues. The ends lost 6 bases at V and 2 bases at J; junction bases unmatched: 7. CDR3 bases: TGTGCCAGCAGGCGACAGGGTAGCCCCTACGAGCAGTACTTC. Amino acids: CASRRQGSPYEQYF.

This sequence joins TRBV21-1 and TRBJ2-5; no check of the table's D call, TRBD2, against the DNA was made. The better agreement between TRBJ2-7 and the DNA end casts doubt on the J call. TRBV21-1 is a recognized pseudogene. The CDR3 runs 14 residues. The CDR3 here is CASQPGPDVHEQYF. CDR3 coding DNA: TGTGCCAGCCAGCCGGGACCAGACGTTCACGAGCAGTACTTC.

The gene calls are TRBV12-3 or TRBV12-4 and TRBJ2-3; 10 nucleotides match TRBD2. The CDR3 covers 16 residues. V was clipped by 2 bases and J by 3 bases; unmatched bases: 5. CDR3 residues: CASSLISGRATDTQYF. CDR3 bases: TGTGCCAGCAGTTTAATAAGCGGGAGGGCAACAGATACGCAGTATTTT.

This clonotype was observed a few times. The genes are TRBV30 and TRBJ1-2, with D possibly TRBD1 on 6 matching bases. The V end was cut by 1 base, the J end by 8 bases, with 11 bases between. Germline CDR1 is GTSNPN and CDR2 is SVGIG (reference sequence). This CDR3 has 12 amino acids. CDR3 coding DNA: TGTGCCTGGAGTGAGGGGGGTAACGGCTACACCTTC. It specifies CAWSEGGNGYTF.

This chain connects TRBV28 to TRBJ2-5, with 9 bases lining up with TRBD1. The V and J ends lost 3 bases and 1 base, in that order; junction bases with no gene match: 6. The CDR3 length is 16 residues. Germline V lookup: CDR1 MDHEN, CDR2 SYDVKM. In DNA, the CDR3 is TGTGCCAGCAGTTTTCTGGGACAGGGAGGCCAAGAGACCCAGTACTTC. As protein: CASSFLGQGGQETQYF.

The chain has TRBV12-3 or TRBV12-4 and TRBJ2-1, with TRBD2 matching over 14 bases. CDR3 length: 17 amino acids. V dropped 4 bases and J dropped 1; count of bases not matched to a gene: 3. The CDR3 region is CASSSGTSGGSYNEQFF. CDR3 in DNA: TGTGCCAGCAGTTCCGGGACTAGCGGGGGATCCTACAATGAGCAGTTCTTC.

This clonotype showed up just once. A much larger clone differs from this one at a single base, so this may be a read error. This chain connects TRBV4-2 to TRBJ2-7; perhaps TRBD2 as D (6 bases). V shed 4 bases and J shed 2 bases, with 21 bases lying between them. The CDR3 covers 17 residues. CDR1 is LGHNA and CDR2 is YNFKEQ in the germline V gene. The CDR3 DNA is TGTGCCAGCAGCCCTCGTGGGCGAGCGGGCATAGCCTACGAGCAGTACTTC. This gives the protein CASSPRGRAGIAYEQYF.

This clonotype has only a few counts. The J gene is TRBJ2-1, the V gene TRBV9; TRBD1 agrees at 7 bases. The CDR3 is 15 residues long. The germline CDR1 and CDR2 sequences are SGDLS and YYNGEE. Trimming took 2 bases from V and 6 from J; bases not matched to a gene: 8. The CDR3 bases are TGTGCCAGCAGCGTTGAACAGGGGAGCCCCAATGAGCAGTTCTTC. Translated, it gives CASSVEQGSPNEQFF.